This entry lists 5 T cell receptor beta chains sequenced from one sample in a study of cytomegalovirus exposure and HLA in healthy donors. PCR employed 60 Vbeta and 13 Jbeta primers. Measured with immunoSEQ multiplex PCR; TCRdb has only the in-frame clones, and not every one. Of approximately 110,000 clones detected, approximately 70% appear once; the ten largest clones hold around 3.9%. Material: PBMCs. The receptors here all came from a young man in good health and CMV-seropositive.

The V gene is TRBV5-1, the J gene TRBJ2-5; 7 bases align to TRBD1. J lost 3 bases, V lost 0 bases, and 2 bases had no gene match. Germline loops: CDR1 SGHRS, CDR2 YFSETQ. The CDR3 runs 14 residues. CDR3 protein: CASSLGQGEETQYF. The CDR3, as DNA: TGCGCCAGCAGCTTGGGACAGGGAGAAGAGACCCAGTACTTC.

J is TRBJ2-3 and V is TRBV14; D not resolved. In germline, CDR1 is SGHDN, CDR2 FVKESK. The CDR3 covers 12 residues. Trimming took off 6 bases at V and 3 bases at J, with 7 bases between the two ends. The CDR3 DNA sequence: TGTGCCAGCAGGCGAGGTACAGATACGCAGTATTTT. As protein: CASRRGTDTQYF.

This clone was seen just once. The chain has TRBV4-1 and TRBJ1-4; D remains ambiguous. The CDR3 covers 15 residues. The germline V gene encodes CDR1 MGHRA and CDR2 YSYEKL. Trimming took off 4 bases at V and 4 bases at J, with 13 bases between the two ends. CDR3 amino acids: CASSPPRTVNEKLFF. The CDR3 nucleotides read TGCGCCAGCAGCCCCCCACGGACTGTTAATGAAAAACTGTTTTTT.

The rearrangement links TRBV11-3 to TRBJ2-3; perhaps TRBD1 as D (6 bases). Germline V gene data show CDR1 as SGHNT and CDR2 as YENEEA. With 5 bases removed from V and 6 bases from J, the gap between germline ends came to 21 bases. The CDR3 spans 16 residues. The CDR3 loop is CASSKVGSGQSDTQYF. The CDR3 DNA is TGTGCCAGCAGCAAGGTAGGGTCAGGACAGTCGGATACGCAGTATTTT.

This chain joins TRBV6-1 and TRBJ2-7, with 8 positions matching TRBD2. This CDR3 has 11 amino acids. From germline, CDR1 is MNHNS and CDR2 SASEGT. After removal of 9 bases from V and 12 bases from J, the junction contained 10 bases not matched to a gene. CDR3 nucleotides: TGTGCCAGGGGGGGGCGGAGCGGGGGGTACTTC. Its translation: CARGGRSGGYF.